This T cell receptor beta chain was found in a study of T cells in localized non-small cell lung cancer. Per the germline V gene, CDR1 is GTSNPN and CDR2 is SVGIG (reference sequence). The CDR3 has 11 amino acids. Germline trimming cut 4 bases from V and 3 bases from J; bases unmatched to any gene: 0. Here immunoSEQ multiplex PCR was the method, and the copy in TCRdb shows in-frame clones only, minus some. Of about 77,000 clones in the sample, more than 75% were seen once. The TCR was taken from a woman aged 35-75 years with stage I squamous cell lung carcinoma. This chain joins TRBV30 and TRBJ2-7; 7 nucleotides align to TRBD2. Sequencing used peripheral blood, obtained before any cancer treatment. CDR3 amino acids: CAWTSGYEQYF. The DNA of the CDR3 is TGTGCCTGGACTAGCGGCTACGAGCAGTACTTC.